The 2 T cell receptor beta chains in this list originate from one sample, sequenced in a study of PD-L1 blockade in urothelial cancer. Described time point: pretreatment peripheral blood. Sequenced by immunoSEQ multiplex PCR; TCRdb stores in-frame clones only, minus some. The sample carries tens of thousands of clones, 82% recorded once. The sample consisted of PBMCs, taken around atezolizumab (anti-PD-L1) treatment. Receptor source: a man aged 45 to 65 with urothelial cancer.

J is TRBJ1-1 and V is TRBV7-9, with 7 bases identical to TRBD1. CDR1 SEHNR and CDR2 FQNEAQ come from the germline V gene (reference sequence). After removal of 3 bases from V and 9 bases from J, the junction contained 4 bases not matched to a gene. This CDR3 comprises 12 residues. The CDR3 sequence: CASSLEGAQAFF. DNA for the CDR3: TGTGCCAGCAGCTTGGAGGGGGCGCAAGCTTTCTTT.

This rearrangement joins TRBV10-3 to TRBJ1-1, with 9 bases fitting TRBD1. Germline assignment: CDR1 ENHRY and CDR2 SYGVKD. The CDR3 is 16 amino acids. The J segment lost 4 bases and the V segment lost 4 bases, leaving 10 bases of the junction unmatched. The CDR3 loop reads CAISVASGQGSTEAFF. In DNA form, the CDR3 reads TGTGCCATCAGTGTCGCTAGTGGACAGGGGAGCACTGAAGCTTTCTTT.